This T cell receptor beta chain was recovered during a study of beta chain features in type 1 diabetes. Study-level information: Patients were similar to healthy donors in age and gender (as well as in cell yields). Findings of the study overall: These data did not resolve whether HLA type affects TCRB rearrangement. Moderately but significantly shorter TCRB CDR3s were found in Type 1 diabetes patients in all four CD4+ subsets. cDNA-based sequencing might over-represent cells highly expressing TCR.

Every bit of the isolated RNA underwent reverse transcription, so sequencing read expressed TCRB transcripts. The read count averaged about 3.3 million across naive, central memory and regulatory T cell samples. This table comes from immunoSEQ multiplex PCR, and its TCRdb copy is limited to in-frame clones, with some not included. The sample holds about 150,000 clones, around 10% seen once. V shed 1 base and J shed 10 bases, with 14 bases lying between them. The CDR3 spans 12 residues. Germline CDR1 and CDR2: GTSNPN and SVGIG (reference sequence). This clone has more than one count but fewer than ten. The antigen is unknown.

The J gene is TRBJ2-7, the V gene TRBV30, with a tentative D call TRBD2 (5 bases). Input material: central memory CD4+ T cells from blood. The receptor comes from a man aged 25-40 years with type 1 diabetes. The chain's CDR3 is CAWSDQAALQYF. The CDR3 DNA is TGTGCCTGGAGTGATCAAGCGGCGCTTCAGTACTTC.